This T cell receptor (beta chain) was sequenced during a study of T cell clonotyping in hematopoietic cell transplantation. Sequencing was performed with immunoSEQ multiplex PCR; in TCRdb, only in-frame clones are kept and a portion is missing. The sample records 11,000 to 15,000 clones, around two thirds being singletons. The sample holds one count of this clone. This sequence was found in a human donor who either received an allogeneic hematopoietic cell transplant for a myeloid malignancy or was a related donor (not recorded which). Some clones in this sample may be carry-over from other donors' samples. The sequenced material came from PBMCs.

As DNA, the CDR3 is TGCAGCGGCACCGGGACTAGCTACGAGCAGTACTTC. This sequence encodes CSGTGTSYEQYF. V is TRBV29-1 and J is TRBJ2-7, with 8 bases aligning to TRBD2. V lost 7 bases, J lost 3 bases, and 5 bases stayed unmatched. Germline V CDR1 and CDR2: SQVTM, ANQGSEA. The CDR3 is 12 amino acids.